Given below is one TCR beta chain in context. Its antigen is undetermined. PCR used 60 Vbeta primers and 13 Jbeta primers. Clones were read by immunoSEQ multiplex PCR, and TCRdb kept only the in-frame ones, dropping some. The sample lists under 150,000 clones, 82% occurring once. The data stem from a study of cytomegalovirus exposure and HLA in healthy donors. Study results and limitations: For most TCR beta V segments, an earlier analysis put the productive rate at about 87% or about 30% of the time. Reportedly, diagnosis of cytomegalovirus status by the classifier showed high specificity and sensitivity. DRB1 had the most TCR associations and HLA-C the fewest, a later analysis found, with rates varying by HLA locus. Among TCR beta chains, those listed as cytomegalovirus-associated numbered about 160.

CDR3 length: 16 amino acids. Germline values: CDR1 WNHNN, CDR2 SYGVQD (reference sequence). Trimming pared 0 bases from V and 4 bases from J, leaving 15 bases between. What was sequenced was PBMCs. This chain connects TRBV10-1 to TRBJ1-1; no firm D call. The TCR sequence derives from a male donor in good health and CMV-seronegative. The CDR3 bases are TGCGCCAGCAGTGAGTCGAGCTTGGGCGCGGGCACTGAAGCTTTCTTT. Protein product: CASSESSLGAGTEAFF.